This T cell receptor beta chain emerged from a study of beta chain features in type 1 diabetes. Study summary: Similarity in age, gender and cell yields was seen between patients and healthy donors. Overall study results and limits: The study found moderately but significantly shorter TCRB CDR3s in all four CD4+ subsets of Type 1 diabetes patients. Sequencing from cDNA could over-represent high-TCR-expressing cells. Fewer insertions but more deletions were seen at VDJ junctions in type 1 diabetes patients.

Based on CD45RO/CCR7/CD25/CD127/CD95/CD27, CD4+ regulatory, stem cell-like memory, naive and central memory cells were sorted. What was sequenced were expressed TCRB transcripts, since all of the isolated RNA had been reverse transcribed. Data came from immunoSEQ multiplex PCR; TCRdb stores just in-frame clones and leaves some out. The sample yields roughly 70,000 clones, about 50% seen once. On this clone itself: Its antigen is as yet unknown.

The sample was central memory CD4+ T cells from blood. The sequence derives from a man aged 25-45 years with type 1 diabetes.

The DNA for the CDR3 is TGTGCCAGCAGCTTAGCTAGCGGGGGGGACGATGAGCAGTTCTTC. Protein sequence: CASSLASGGDDEQFF. The rearrangement joins TRBV7-9 to TRBJ2-1, with 11 bases aligning to TRBD2. The CDR3 is 15 amino acids. The V and J ends lost 0 bases and 8 bases, in that order; junction bases with no gene match: 3. Germline V gives CDR1 SEHNR, CDR2 FQNEAQ (reference sequence).